This T cell receptor beta chain was observed in a study of T cell changes during pregnancy in multiple sclerosis. Data came from immunoSEQ multiplex PCR; TCRdb stores just in-frame clones and leaves some out. The repertoire consists of 55,000 or so clones, with just under 90% occurring once and the leading ten covering around 0.57%. CDR3 length: 16 amino acids. V lost 0 bases, J lost 2 bases, and 5 bases stayed unmatched. CDR1 and CDR2 (germline): LNHNV, YYDKDF (reference sequence). The chain is built from TRBV15 and TRBJ2-3; 7 bases are shared with TRBD2. This clonotype was sampled from a female donor with multiple sclerosis, enrolled in a pregnancy study. The input for sequencing was CD4+ T cells from peripheral blood mononuclear cells, taken in the first trimester of pregnancy. In DNA form, the CDR3 reads TGTGCCACCAGCAGAGATTTGGCGGGAGTCACAGATACGCAGTATTTT. Translated: CATSRDLAGVTDTQYF.